This is a list of T cell receptor beta chains from one sample in a study of identical twins. TCRdb re-derived calls from the 5' RACE reads in MiXCR, one entry per CDR3 protein. The repertoire holds some 260,000 distinct CDR3 sequences, over 12% seen once, with 8.8% in the top ten. The sequencing input was memory (CD45RO+) T cells sorted from blood. These receptors were collected from a woman between 18 and 30 years old in good health. Each CDR3 is given with its conserved first and last residue. Each record gives: V gene, clone size, D gene, J gene, CDR3 protein, CDR3 DNA. A D gene is named only where the DNA matches it firmly. Clone sizes are given selectively: once, few, many, or a class where the clone is expanded.

TRBV6-5	many	.	TRBJ1-2	CASSYSSTGSYGYTF	TGTGCCAGCAGTTACTCCTCTACCGGATCGTATGGCTACACCTTC
TRBV6-2/TRBV6-3	.	.	TRBJ2-1	CASSALGDEQFF	TGTGCCAGCAGCGCACTAGGGGATGAGCAGTTCTTC
TRBV11-2	.	.	TRBJ1-1	CASSPLVGTLNTEAFF	TGTGCCAGCAGCCCGTTAGTCGGGACCCTGAACACTGAAGCTTTCTTT
TRBV5-4	few	.	TRBJ2-2	CASSPPNRETNTGELFF	TGTGCCAGCAGCCCACCCAACAGGGAGACGAACACCGGGGAGCTGTTTTTT
TRBV7-2	few	TRBD2	TRBJ2-3	CASSLVPGLAGGRTQYF	TGTGCCAGCAGCTTAGTCCCCGGACTAGCGGGAGGACGGACGCAGTATTTT
TRBV27	.	TRBD1	TRBJ1-2	CASSLGPDRAPYGYTF	TGTGCCAGCAGTTTAGGTCCGGACAGGGCCCCCTATGGCTACACCTTC
TRBV6-1	.	.	TRBJ1-2	CASSPSILDYGYTF	TGTGCCAGCAGTCCCTCCATATTGGACTATGGCTACACCTTC
TRBV20-1	few	.	TRBJ1-2	CSASRGHYGYTF	TGCAGTGCTAGTCGGGGGCACTATGGCTACACCTTC
TRBV6-5	.	TRBD1	TRBJ1-2	CASSSFTGAYTF	TGTGCCAGCAGTTCATTTACAGGGGCCTACACCTTC
TRBV5-6	many	.	TRBJ2-4	CASSLSGVSNIQYF	TGTGCCAGCAGCTTGTCGGGCGTTTCGAACATTCAGTACTTC
TRBV19	.	TRBD1	TRBJ2-7	CASSRTPDRAYEQYF	TGTGCCAGTAGTAGAACTCCGGACAGGGCCTACGAGCAGTACTTC
TRBV15	.	TRBD1	TRBJ1-2	CATSPTGGLGGYTF	TGTGCCACCAGTCCGACAGGGGGATTGGGTGGCTACACCTTC
TRBV7-6	.	.	TRBJ2-3	CASSLGGSQGDTQYF	TGTGCCAGCAGCTTAGGCGGGTCTCAGGGCGATACGCAGTATTTT
TRBV12-5	.	.	TRBJ1-1	CASGLQGGTEAFF	TGTGCTAGTGGTTTGCAAGGGGGCACTGAAGCTTTCTTT
TRBV11-2	few	TRBD2	TRBJ2-2	CASSLDRGGNTGELFF	TGTGCCAGCAGCTTAGATCGGGGGGGCAACACCGGGGAGCTGTTTTTT
TRBV14	.	.	TRBJ2-5	CASSQDVSDPGRRTPQETQYF	TGTGCCAGCAGCCAAGATGTGAGTGACCCCGGACGGAGAACTCCACAAGAGACCCAGTACTTC
TRBV6-5	.	TRBD2	TRBJ2-3	CASSYSASGGGTDTQYF	TGTGCCAGCAGTTACTCTGCTAGCGGGGGTGGCACAGATACGCAGTATTTT
TRBV7-8	.	.	TRBJ1-5	CASSFGTMGNQPQHF	TGTGCCAGCAGCTTTGGGACAATGGGCAATCAGCCCCAGCATTTT
TRBV18	few	TRBD2	TRBJ2-2	CASSAGVGNTGELFF	TGTGCCAGCTCCGCGGGGGTCGGTAACACCGGGGAGCTGTTTTTT
TRBV6-1	many	TRBD2	TRBJ2-2	CASSPRPSSGRGGELFF	TGTGCCAGCAGTCCGAGACCTTCTAGCGGGAGGGGCGGGGAGCTGTTTTTT
TRBV7-9	.	.	TRBJ1-1	CASSSGVAFF	TGTGCCAGCAGTTCAGGTGTAGCTTTCTTT
TRBV20-1	.	.	TRBJ2-7	CSARDRRGGLAYEQYF	TGCAGTGCTAGAGATCGGCGAGGTGGGCTGGCCTACGAGCAGTACTTC
TRBV7-3	.	.	TRBJ2-3	CASSRAGDTQYF	TGTGCCAGCAGCCGGGCTGGAGATACGCAGTATTTT
TRBV4-3	many	TRBD2	TRBJ2-1	CASSQDGLAGGREQFF	TGCGCCAGCAGCCAAGATGGGCTAGCGGGAGGTCGGGAGCAGTTCTTC
TRBV12-3/TRBV12-4	many	TRBD2	TRBJ2-7	CASSLTSGRYEQYF	TGTGCCAGCAGTCTGACTAGCGGGAGGTACGAGCAGTACTTC
TRBV3-1	few	.	TRBJ1-2	CASSPRGDGYGYTF	TGTGCCAGCAGCCCCCGTGGGGATGGCTATGGCTACACCTTC
TRBV7-7	few	.	TRBJ2-5	CASSPRQSLKTQYF	TGTGCTAGCAGCCCCAGGCAGAGCCTGAAGACCCAGTACTTC
TRBV7-9	.	TRBD2	TRBJ2-1	CASSYAGTSGSDEQFF	TGTGCCAGCAGCTATGCCGGGACTAGCGGGAGCGATGAGCAGTTCTTC
TRBV7-2	.	.	TRBJ2-1	CASSLGRPVNEQFF	TGTGCCAGCAGCTTAGGAAGACCAGTAAATGAGCAGTTCTTC
TRBV7-9	few	.	TRBJ2-7	CASSLSRDRSYEQYF	TGTGCCAGCAGCTTAAGCCGAGACAGGTCCTACGAGCAGTACTTC
TRBV12-3/TRBV12-4	.	.	TRBJ1-6	CASSPRPREPLHF	TGTGCCAGCAGTCCCCGCCCCAGGGAGCCCCTCCACTTT
TRBV5-1	.	TRBD1	TRBJ2-5	CASSFGTGSSETQYF	TGCGCCAGCAGCTTCGGGACAGGGTCGTCAGAGACCCAGTACTTC
TRBV6-2/TRBV6-3	.	TRBD2	TRBJ2-1	CASSDPGTSGYNEQFF	TGTGCCAGCAGCGACCCCGGGACTAGCGGTTACAATGAGCAGTTCTTC
TRBV10-3	few	.	TRBJ1-6	CAISELRAPGNSPLHF	TGTGCCATCAGTGAGTTAAGAGCGCCGGGGAATTCACCCCTCCACTTT
TRBV10-3	few	TRBD1	TRBJ2-1	CAIRDRDYNEQFF	TGTGCCATTCGGGACAGGGACTACAATGAGCAGTTCTTC
TRBV11-3	many	.	TRBJ2-1	CASSPRDSLYNEQFF	TGTGCCAGCAGCCCCCGGGACTCCTTATACAATGAGCAGTTCTTC
TRBV7-2	.	.	TRBJ2-3	CASSLGWGSAQYF	TGTGCCAGCAGCCTGGGGTGGGGTTCGGCGCAGTATTTT
TRBV5-1	.	.	TRBJ2-1	CASSSRRGNNEQFF	TGCGCCAGCAGCTCCCGCAGGGGAAACAATGAGCAGTTCTTC
TRBV5-1	many	.	TRBJ2-3	CASSIGRGYTDTQYF	TGCGCCAGCAGCATCGGGAGAGGCTACACAGATACGCAGTATTTT
TRBV10-3	.	.	TRBJ1-5	CAISPNRVGGPQHF	TGTGCCATCAGTCCAAACCGGGTAGGGGGGCCCCAGCATTTT
TRBV19	many	.	TRBJ1-1	CASSIGGGGNTEAFF	TGTGCCAGTAGTATTGGCGGGGGAGGGAACACTGAAGCTTTCTTT
TRBV20-1	few	TRBD2	TRBJ2-1	CSASRTSGGGEQFF	TGCAGTGCTAGTCGGACTAGCGGGGGGGGTGAGCAGTTCTTC
TRBV10-2	few	.	TRBJ2-5	CASGLQETQYF	TGCGCCAGCGGACTTCAAGAGACCCAGTACTTC
TRBV7-8	few	.	TRBJ2-7	CASSLSGYAYEQYF	TGTGCCAGCAGCTTATCGGGATATGCCTACGAGCAGTACTTC
TRBV5-8	.	.	TRBJ1-1	CASSTWTGNTEAFF	TGTGCCAGCAGCACCTGGACGGGAAACACTGAAGCTTTCTTT
TRBV29-1	.	.	TRBJ2-1	CSVVFGLLITYNEQFF	TGCAGCGTTGTTTTTGGGCTCCTGATTACCTACAATGAGCAGTTCTTC
TRBV20-1	many	.	TRBJ2-1	CSAPARLPSSYNEQFF	TGCAGTGCTCCCGCCCGGCTTCCAAGCTCCTACAATGAGCAGTTCTTC
TRBV24-1	.	.	TRBJ2-1	CATSDPLAKNNEQFF	TGTGCCACCAGTGACCCTTTAGCCAAGAACAATGAGCAGTTCTTC
TRBV7-8	.	.	TRBJ1-6	CASSLTYGNNSPLHF	TGTGCCAGCAGCTTAACGTATGGGAATAATTCACCCCTCCACTTT
TRBV19	many	.	TRBJ2-2	CASRDTNTGELFF	TGTGCCAGCCGGGACACGAACACCGGGGAGCTGTTTTTT
TRBV6-1	once	TRBD1	TRBJ2-1	CARRQGARYNEQFF	TGTGCCAGGAGACAGGGGGCACGGTACAATGAGCAGTTCTTC
TRBV20-1	few	TRBD1	TRBJ2-7	CSAVTGFVTYEQYF	TGCAGTGCTGTGACAGGGTTTGTCACCTACGAGCAGTACTTC
TRBV10-2	many	TRBD2	TRBJ2-7	CASSGSGLAVSYEQYF	TGCGCCAGCAGTGGAAGTGGACTAGCGGTTTCCTACGAGCAGTACTTC